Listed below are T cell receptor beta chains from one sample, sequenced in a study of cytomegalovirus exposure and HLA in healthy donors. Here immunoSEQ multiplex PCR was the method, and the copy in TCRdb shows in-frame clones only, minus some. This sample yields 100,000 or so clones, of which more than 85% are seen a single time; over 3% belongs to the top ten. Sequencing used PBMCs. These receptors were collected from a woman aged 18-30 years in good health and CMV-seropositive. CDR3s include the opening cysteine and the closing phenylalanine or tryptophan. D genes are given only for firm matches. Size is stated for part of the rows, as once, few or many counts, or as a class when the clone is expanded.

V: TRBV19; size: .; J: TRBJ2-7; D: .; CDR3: CASSPGRDYEQYF; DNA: TGTGCCAGTAGCCCGGGAAGAGACTACGAGCAGTACTTC
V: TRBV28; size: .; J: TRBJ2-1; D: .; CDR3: CASSLFRDEQFF; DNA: TGTGCCAGCAGTTTATTTCGGGATGAGCAGTTCTTC
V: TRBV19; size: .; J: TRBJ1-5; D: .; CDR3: CASSNPGEGNQPQHF; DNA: TGTGCCAGTAGTAACCCCGGGGAAGGCAATCAGCCCCAGCATTTT
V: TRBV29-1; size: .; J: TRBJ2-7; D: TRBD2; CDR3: CSVEGWLADNEQYF; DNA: TGCAGCGTTGAAGGGTGGCTAGCGGATAACGAGCAGTACTTC
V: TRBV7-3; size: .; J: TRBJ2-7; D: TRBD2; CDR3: CASSLGPSGYEQYF; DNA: TGTGCCAGCAGCCTCGGTCCTAGCGGTTACGAGCAGTACTTC
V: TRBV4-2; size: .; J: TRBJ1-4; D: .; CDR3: CASSQEQGTNEKLFF; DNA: TGTGCCAGCAGCCAAGAACAGGGAACAAATGAAAAACTGTTTTTT
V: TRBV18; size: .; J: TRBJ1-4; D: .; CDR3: CASSRPGLNEKLFF; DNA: TGTGCCAGCTCACGCCCGGGGTTGAATGAAAAACTGTTTTTT
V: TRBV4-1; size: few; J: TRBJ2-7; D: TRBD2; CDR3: CASSLKMGLEGEQYF; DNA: TGCGCCAGCAGCCTCAAAATGGGACTAGAAGGCGAGCAGTACTTC
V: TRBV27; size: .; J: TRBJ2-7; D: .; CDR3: CASSPVGPYEQYF; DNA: TGTGCCAGCAGTCCCGTTGGCCCCTACGAGCAGTACTTC
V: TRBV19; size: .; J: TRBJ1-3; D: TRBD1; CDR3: CASSAGQGRNTIYF; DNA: TGTGCCAGTAGTGCCGGACAGGGGAGAAACACCATATATTTT
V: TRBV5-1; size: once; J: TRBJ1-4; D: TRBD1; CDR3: CASSSGTGGLKLFF; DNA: TGCGCCAGCAGCTCCGGGACAGGGGGATTGAAACTGTTTTTT
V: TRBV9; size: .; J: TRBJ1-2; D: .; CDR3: CASSEGDNYGYTF; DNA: TGTGCCAGCAGCGAGGGGGACAACTATGGCTACACCTTC
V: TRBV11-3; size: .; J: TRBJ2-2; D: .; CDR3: CASSLSGTGELFF; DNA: TGTGCCAGCAGCTTATCGGGGACCGGGGAGCTGTTTTTT
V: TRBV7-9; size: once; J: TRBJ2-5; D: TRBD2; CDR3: CASSSSAGGETQYF; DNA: TGTGCCAGCAGCTCCTCTGCCGGGGGGGAGACCCAGTACTTC